The 6 T cell receptor beta chains listed next were all sequenced from one sample in a study of vaccination and CD4 T cells after COVID-19. Which antigens these TCRs recognize remains unknown. Described time point: late sampling 161 to 241 days after vaccination in a few convalescent patients. Treatment denoted: approximately nine-day PBMC culture with coronavirus spike peptide pools or control peptides (ViraFEST assay). Sequenced with the Oncomine TCR Beta short-read assay was DNA taken from cultured CD4+ T cells. TCRdb used MiXCR to reprocess the PCR reads, holding one entry per CDR3 protein. The repertoire consists of approximately 24,000 distinct CDR3 sequences, with roughly 27% occurring once and the leading ten covering roughly 7.2%. The sample in question was CD4+ T cells from blood, cultured in vitro, obtained about 7 months after SARS-CoV-2 vaccination. These receptor sequences come from a human donor who had recovered from COVID-19.

This clonotype was observed a handful of times. The J gene is TRBJ2-7, the V gene TRBV5-4, with 7 bases aligning to TRBD1. The CDR3 spans 16 residues. The J segment lost 2 bases and the V segment lost 4 bases, leaving 12 bases of the junction unmatched. CDR1 and CDR2 (germline): SGHNT, YYREEE (reference sequence). The CDR3 region is CASSTPQGQGAYEQYF. The CDR3 nucleotides are TGTGCCAGCAGCACTCCGCAGGGGCAGGGGGCCTACGAGCAGTACTTC.

The V call is TRBV28, the J call TRBJ1-1; the D is unclear. V lost 10 bases and J 0 bases, leaving 9 bases between the germline ends. Per the germline V gene, CDR1 is MDHEN and CDR2 is SYDVKM. CDR3 length equals 12 residues. CDR3 sequence: CATQILNTEAFF. The CDR3 nucleotides read TGTGCCACCCAAATACTGAACACTGAAGCTTTCTTT.

This chain uses TRBV19 with TRBJ2-7; D is unresolved. The CDR3 spans 11 residues. Germline CDR1 LNHDA, CDR2 SQIVND (reference sequence). V lost 5 bases to trimming and J lost 4 bases, with 6 bases between them. CDR3 in DNA: TGTGCCAGTAGTTCGAAATACGAGCAGTACTTC. Translating gives CASSSKYEQYF.

The genes are TRBV21-1 and TRBJ1-6. TRBV21-1 is described as a pseudogene. The CDR3 loop spans 17 amino acids. The CDR3 DNA reads TGTGCCACAGGCAGGTATGAATCCAGCTCCTATAATTCACCCCTCCACTTT. Translating gives CATGRYESSSYNSPLHF.

The V gene is TRBV28, the J gene TRBJ2-1, with D unresolved. CDR3 length: 12 residues. Germline values: CDR1 MDHEN, CDR2 SYDVKM. Deletions cut 2 bases from V and 5 bases from J, with 4 bases between. Written as DNA, the CDR3 is TGTGCCAGCAGTTTAATAGACAATGAGCAGTTCTTC. Translation: CASSLIDNEQFF.

The V gene is TRBV20-1, the J gene TRBJ1-4, with D tentatively TRBD1 (6 bases). CDR1 and CDR2 (germline): DFQATT, SNEGSKA (reference sequence). With 0 bases removed from V and 8 bases from J, the gap between germline ends came to 13 bases. The CDR3 has 14 amino acids. CDR3 protein: CSARDHRDGEKLFF. The CDR3, as DNA: TGCAGTGCTAGAGATCACAGGGACGGGGAAAAACTGTTTTTT.